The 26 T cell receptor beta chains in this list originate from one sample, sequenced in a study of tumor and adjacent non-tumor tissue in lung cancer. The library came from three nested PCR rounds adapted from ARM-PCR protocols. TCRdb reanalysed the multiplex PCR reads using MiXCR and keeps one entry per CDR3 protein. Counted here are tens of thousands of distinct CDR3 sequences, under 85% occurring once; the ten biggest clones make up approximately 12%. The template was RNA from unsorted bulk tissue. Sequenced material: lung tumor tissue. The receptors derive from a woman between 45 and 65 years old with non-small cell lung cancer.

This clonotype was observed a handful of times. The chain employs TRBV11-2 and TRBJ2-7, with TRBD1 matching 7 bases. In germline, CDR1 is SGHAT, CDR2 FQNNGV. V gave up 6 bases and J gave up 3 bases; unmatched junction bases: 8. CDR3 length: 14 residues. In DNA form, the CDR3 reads TGTGCCAGCAGTCGCCGACAGGGTGTCTACGAGCAGTACTTC. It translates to CASSRRQGVYEQYF.

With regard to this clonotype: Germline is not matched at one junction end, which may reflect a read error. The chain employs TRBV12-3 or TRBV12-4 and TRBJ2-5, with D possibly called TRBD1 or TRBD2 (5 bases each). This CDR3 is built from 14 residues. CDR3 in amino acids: CGSRQGTEQKTQYF. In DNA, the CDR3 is TGTGGCAGCAGACAAGGGACGGAACAAAAGACCCAGTACTTC.

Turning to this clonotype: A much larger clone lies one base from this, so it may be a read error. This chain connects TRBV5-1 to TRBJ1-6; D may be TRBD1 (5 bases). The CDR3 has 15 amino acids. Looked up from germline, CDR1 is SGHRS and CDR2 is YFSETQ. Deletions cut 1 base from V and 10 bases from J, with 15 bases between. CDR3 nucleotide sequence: TGCGCCAGCAGCTTGAGGGGCTTAGAAAACTCACCCCTCCACTTT. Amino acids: CASSLRGLENSPLHF.

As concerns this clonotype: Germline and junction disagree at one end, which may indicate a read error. The CDR3 DNA is TGCGACAGCAGCCAAGGGACGCATTGGTCAGGCGATGATCAGTTCTTC. Translating it yields CDSSQGTHWSGDDQFF. The chain links TRBV4-1 to TRBJ2-1, with D tentatively TRBD1 or TRBD2 (5 bases each). From germline, CDR1 is MGHRA and CDR2 YSYEKL. The CDR3 sequence is 16 residues long.

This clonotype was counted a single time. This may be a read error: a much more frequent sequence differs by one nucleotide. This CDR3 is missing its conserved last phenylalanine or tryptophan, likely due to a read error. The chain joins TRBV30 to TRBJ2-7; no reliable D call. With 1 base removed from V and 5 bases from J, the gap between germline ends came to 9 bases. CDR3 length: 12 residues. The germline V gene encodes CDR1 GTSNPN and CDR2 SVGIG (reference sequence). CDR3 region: CAWSATTDEQYL. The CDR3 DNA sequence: TGTGCCTGGAGTGCTACTACCGACGAGCAGTACTTA.

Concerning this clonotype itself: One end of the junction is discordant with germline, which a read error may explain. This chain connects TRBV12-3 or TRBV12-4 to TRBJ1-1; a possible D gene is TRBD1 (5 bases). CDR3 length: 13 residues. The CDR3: CGSRSDRNTEAFF. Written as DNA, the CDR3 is TGTGGCAGCAGAAGTGACAGGAACACTGAAGCTTTCTTT.

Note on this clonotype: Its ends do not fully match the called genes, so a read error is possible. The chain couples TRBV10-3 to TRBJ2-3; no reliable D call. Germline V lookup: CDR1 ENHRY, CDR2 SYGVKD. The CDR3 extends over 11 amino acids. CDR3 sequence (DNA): TGTACCATCAGATGCATGGATACGCAGTATTTT. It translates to CTIRCMDTQYF.

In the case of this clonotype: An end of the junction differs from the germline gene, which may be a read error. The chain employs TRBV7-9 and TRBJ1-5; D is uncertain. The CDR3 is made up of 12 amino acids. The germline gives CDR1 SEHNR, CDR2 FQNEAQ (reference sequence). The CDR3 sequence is CASSPDDQSQHF. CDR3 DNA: TGTGCCAGCAGCCCTGACGATCAGTCCCAGCATTTT.

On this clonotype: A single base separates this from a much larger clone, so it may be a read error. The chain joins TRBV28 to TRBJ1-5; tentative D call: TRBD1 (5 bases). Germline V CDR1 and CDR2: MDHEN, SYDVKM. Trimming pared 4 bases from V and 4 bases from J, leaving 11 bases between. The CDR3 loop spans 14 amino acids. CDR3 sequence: CASSWIRGNQPQHF. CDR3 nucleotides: TGTGCCAGCAGTTGGATCCGGGGGAATCAGCCCCAGCATTTT.

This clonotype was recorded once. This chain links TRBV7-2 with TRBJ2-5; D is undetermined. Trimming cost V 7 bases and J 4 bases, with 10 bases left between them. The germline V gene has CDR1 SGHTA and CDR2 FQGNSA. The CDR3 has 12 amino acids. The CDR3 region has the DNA TGTGCCAGCAAGGTAGCCGGAGAGACCCAGTACTTC. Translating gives CASKVAGETQYF.

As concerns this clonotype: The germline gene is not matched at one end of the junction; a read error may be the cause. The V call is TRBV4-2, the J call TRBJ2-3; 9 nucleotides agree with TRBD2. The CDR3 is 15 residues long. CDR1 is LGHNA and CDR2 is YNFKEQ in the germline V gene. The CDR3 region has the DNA TGTACCAGCAGCCAAGAATTCGCGGGAGGGTATATGCAGTATTTT. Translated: CTSSQEFAGGYMQYF.

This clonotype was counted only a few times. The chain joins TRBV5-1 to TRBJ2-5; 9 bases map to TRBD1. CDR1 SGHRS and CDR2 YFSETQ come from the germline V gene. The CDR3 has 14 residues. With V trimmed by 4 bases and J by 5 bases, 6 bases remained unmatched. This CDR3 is CASSVGQGGETQYF. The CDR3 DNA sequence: TGCGCCAGCAGCGTGGGACAGGGTGGCGAGACCCAGTACTTC.

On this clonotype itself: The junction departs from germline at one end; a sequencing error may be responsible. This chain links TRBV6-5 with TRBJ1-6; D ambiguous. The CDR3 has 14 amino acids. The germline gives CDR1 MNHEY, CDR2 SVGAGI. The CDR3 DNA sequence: TGTGGCAGTAGTTCTCAAATAGCAAATTCACCCCTCCGCTTT. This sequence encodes CGSSSQIANSPLRF.

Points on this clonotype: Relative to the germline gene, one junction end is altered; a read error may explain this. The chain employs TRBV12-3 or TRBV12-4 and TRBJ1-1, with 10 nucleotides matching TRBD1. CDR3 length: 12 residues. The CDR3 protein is CASSLGTGEAVF. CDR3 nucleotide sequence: TGTGCCAGTAGTTTGGGGACAGGGGAAGCTGTCTTT.

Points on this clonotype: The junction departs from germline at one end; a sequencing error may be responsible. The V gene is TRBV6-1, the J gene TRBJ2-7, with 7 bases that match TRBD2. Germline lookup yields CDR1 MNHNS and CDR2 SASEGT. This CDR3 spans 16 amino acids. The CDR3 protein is CVSSRTGRPSSYGQYF. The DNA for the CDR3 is TGTGTCAGCAGCCGAACCGGGAGGCCTAGCTCCTACGGGCAGTACTTC.

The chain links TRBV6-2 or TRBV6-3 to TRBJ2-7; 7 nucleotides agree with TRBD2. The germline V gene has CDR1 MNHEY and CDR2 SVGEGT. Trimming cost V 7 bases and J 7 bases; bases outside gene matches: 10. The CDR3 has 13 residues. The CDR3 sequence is CASTVRENWEQYF. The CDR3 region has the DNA TGTGCCAGCACAGTGCGGGAGAATTGGGAGCAGTACTTC.

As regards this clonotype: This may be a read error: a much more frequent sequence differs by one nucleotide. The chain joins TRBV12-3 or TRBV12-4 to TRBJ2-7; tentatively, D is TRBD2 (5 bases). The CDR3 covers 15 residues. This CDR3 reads CAGSLWELHVYEQYF. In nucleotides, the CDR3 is TGTGCCGGCAGTTTGTGGGAGCTACACGTCTACGAGCAGTACTTC.

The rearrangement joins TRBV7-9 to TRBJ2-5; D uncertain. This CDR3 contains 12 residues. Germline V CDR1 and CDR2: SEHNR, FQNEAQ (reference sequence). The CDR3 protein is CTNSTLEETQYF. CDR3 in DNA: TGTACCAACAGCACCCTAGAAGAGACCCAGTACTTC.

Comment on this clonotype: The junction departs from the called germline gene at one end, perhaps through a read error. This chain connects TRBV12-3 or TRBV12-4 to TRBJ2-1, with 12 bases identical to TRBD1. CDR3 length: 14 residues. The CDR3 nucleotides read TGTGCTAGCAGTGGGACAGGGGGCTACGATGAGAAGTTCTTC. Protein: CASSGTGGYDEKFF.

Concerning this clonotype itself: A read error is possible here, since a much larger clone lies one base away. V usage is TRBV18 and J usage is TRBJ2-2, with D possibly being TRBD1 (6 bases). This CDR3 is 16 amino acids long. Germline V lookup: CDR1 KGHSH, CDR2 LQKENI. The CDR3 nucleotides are TGTGCCAGCTCACCGGGACACCCCGCGAAGACCGGGGAGCTGTTTTTT. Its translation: CASSPGHPAKTGELFF. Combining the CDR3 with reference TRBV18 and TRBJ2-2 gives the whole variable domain NAGVMQNPRHLVRRRGQEARLRCSPMKGHSHVYWYRQLPEEGLKFMVYLQKENIIDESGMPKERFSAEFPKEGPSILRIQQVVRGDSAAYFCASSPGHPAKTGELFFGEGSRLTVL.

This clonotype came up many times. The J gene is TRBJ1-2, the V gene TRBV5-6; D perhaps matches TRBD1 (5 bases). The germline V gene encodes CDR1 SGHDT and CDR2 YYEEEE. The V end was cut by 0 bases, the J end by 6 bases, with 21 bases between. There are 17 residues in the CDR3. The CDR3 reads CASSLGLTGTEFDGYTF. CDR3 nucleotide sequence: TGTGCCAGCAGCTTGGGTCTTACCGGGACCGAGTTTGATGGCTACACCTTC.

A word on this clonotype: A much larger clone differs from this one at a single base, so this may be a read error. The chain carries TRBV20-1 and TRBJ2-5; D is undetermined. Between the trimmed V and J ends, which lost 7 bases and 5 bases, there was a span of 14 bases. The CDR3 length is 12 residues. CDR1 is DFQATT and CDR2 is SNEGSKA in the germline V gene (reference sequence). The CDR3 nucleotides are TGCAGTGATAGTACCTGGGGTGAGACCCAGTACTTC. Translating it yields CSDSTWGETQYF.

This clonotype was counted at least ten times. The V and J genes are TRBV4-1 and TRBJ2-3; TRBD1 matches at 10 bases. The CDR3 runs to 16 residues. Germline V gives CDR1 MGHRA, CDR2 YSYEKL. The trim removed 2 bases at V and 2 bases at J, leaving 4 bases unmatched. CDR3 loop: CASSQFGTGVTDTQYF. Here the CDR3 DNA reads TGCGCCAGCAGCCAATTTGGGACAGGGGTCACAGATACGCAGTATTTT.

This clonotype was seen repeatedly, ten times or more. The CDR3 sequence: CASSSLADTGELFF. In DNA, the CDR3 is TGTGCCAGCAGTTCCCTAGCGGACACCGGGGAGCTGTTTTTT. The V gene is TRBV6-2 or TRBV6-3, the J gene TRBJ2-2; 7 nucleotides align to TRBD2. V lost 4 bases, J lost 3 bases, and 2 bases stayed unmatched. The CDR3 is 14 residues long. CDR1 and CDR2 from the germline V gene are MNHEY and SVGEGT.

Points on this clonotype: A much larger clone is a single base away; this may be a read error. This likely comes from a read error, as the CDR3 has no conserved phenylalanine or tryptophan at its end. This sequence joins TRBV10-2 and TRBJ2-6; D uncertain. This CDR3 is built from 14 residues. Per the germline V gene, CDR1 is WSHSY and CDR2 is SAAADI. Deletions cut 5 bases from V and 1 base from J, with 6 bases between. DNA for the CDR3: TGCGCCAGCAGTAGAGGATCTGGGGCCAACGTCCTGACTCTC. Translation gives CASSRGSGANVLTL.

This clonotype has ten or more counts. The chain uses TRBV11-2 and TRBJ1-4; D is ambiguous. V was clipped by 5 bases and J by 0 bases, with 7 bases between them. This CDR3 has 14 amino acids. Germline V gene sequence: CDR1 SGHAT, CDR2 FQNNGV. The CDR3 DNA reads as TGTGCCAGCAGCCCGACCTCAACTAATGAAAAACTGTTTTTT. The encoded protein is CASSPTSTNEKLFF.